Here is one T cell receptor (beta chain) with its context. The antigen remains unidentified. With 3 bases clipped from V and 5 bases from J, the junction kept 4 bases outside the gene matches. Germline V CDR1 and CDR2: SGHRS, YFSETQ. The CDR3 has 13 residues. This sample was taken from a study of cytomegalovirus exposure and HLA in healthy donors. All donors participated as healthy donors of bone marrow. In nominal health when sampled, donors likely had unrecorded immune exposures nonetheless. Study observations and caveats: Per published accounts, TCR beta sequences correctly predicted the HLA-A and HLA-B alleles of most subjects. Researchers catalogued under 200 TCR beta chains as cytomegalovirus-associated.

Researchers ran the PCR with 60 Vbeta and 13 Jbeta primers. The table came from immunoSEQ multiplex PCR; TCRdb's copy has only in-frame clones and leaves some out. The sample table sets out under 150,000 clones. This chain connects TRBV5-1 to TRBJ2-5, with 7 bases fitting TRBD2. The clonotype comes from a woman aged 60-75 years in good health and CMV-seronegative. Sequencing was done on a sample of PBMCs. The CDR3 loop reads CASSYSGGETQYF. In nucleotides, the CDR3 is TGCGCCAGCAGCTACTCCGGGGGGGAGACCCAGTACTTC.